Given below is one T cell receptor (beta chain) in context. This entry belongs to a study of blood T cell repertoires in COVID-19. Study overall: Acute-phase and convalescent COVID-19 samples originated in the United States, Italy and Spain.

Germline V gene sequence: CDR1 LGHDT, CDR2 YNNKEL (reference sequence). This CDR3 spans 13 amino acids. V lost 4 bases to trimming and J lost 8 bases, with 12 bases between them. Authors' processing steps: Estimation of nucleated cell counts was performed using reference gene primer amplification. Libraries were prepared by immunoSEQ multiplex PCR; TCRdb keeps only in-frame clonotypes and omits some of them. D and trimming come from the DNA, and the V and J calls and clone size come from that table. The data show roughly 110,000 clones, over 80% seen once. This TCR came from a woman between 65 and 79 years old with acute or convalescent COVID-19. Material for sequencing was peripheral blood. This sequence joins TRBV3-1 (or the pseudogene TRBV3-2) and TRBJ2-1; D possibly corresponds to TRBD2 (6 bases). This CDR3 reads CASSPLSGYEQFF. CDR3 DNA sequence: TGTGCCAGCAGCCCCCTAAGCGGGTATGAGCAGTTCTTC.